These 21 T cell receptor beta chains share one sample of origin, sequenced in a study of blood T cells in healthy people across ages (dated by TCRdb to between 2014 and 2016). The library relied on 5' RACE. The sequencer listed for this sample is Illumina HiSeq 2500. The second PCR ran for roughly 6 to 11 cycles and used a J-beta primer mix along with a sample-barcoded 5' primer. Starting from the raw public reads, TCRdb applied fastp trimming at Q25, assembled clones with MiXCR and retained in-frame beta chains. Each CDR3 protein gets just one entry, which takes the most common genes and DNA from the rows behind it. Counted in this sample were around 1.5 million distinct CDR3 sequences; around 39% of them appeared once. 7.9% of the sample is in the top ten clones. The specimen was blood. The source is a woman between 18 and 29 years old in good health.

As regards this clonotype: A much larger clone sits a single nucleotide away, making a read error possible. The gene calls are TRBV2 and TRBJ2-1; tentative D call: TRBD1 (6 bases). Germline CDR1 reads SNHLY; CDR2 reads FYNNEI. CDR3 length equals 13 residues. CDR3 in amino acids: CARRTGQAHEQFF. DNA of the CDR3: TGTGCCCGCAGGACGGGACAAGCACATGAGCAGTTCTTC.

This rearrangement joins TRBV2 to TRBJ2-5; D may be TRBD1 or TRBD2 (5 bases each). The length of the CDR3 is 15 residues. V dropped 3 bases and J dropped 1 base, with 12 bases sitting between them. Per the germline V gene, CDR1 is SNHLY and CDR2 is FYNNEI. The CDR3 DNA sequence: TGTGCCAGCAGTGAGAGGGGCAGCGGCCAAGAGACCCAGTACTTC. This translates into CASSERGSGQETQYF.

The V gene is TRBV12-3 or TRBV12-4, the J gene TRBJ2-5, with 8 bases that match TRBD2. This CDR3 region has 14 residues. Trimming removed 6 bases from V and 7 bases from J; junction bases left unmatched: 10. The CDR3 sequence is CASRKTSVDGTQYF. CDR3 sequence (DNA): TGTGCCAGCAGAAAGACTAGCGTTGATGGGACCCAGTACTTC.

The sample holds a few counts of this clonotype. CDR3 amino acids: CASRVGVEGNEQFF. The CDR3 nucleotides are TGTGCCAGCAGGGTCGGGGTGGAGGGCAATGAGCAGTTCTTC. This chain joins TRBV4-2 and TRBJ2-1; D is possibly TRBD2 (6 bases). Germline V gene data show CDR1 as LGHNA and CDR2 as YNFKEQ. Trimming removed 6 bases from V and 6 bases from J, with 15 bases in between. The CDR3 covers 14 residues.

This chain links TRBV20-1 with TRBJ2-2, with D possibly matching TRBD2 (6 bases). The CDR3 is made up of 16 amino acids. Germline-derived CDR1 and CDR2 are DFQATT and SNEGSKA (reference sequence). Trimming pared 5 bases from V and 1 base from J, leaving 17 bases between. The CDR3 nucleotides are TGCAGTGCTTCTCAAGCCGGGACTGGGAACACCGGGGAGCTGTTTTTT. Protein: CSASQAGTGNTGELFF.

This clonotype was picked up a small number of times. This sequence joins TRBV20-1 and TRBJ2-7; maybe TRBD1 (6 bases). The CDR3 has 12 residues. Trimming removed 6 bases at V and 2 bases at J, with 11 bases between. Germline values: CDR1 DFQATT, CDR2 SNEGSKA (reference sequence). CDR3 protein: CSAGTTAYEQYF. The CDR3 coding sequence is TGCAGTGCCGGGACAACTGCCTACGAGCAGTACTTC.

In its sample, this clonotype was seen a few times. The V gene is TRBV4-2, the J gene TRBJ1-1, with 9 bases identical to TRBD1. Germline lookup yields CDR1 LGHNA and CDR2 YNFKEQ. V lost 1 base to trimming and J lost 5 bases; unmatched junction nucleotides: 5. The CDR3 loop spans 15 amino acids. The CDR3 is CASSQAPGQGTEAFF. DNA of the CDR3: TGTGCCAGCAGCCAAGCTCCGGGACAGGGAACTGAAGCTTTCTTT.

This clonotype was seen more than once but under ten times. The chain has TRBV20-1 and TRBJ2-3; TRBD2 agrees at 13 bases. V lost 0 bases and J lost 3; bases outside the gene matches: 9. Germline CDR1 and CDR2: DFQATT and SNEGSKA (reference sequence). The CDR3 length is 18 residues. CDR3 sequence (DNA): TGCAGTGCTAGAGAGGAACTAGCGGGGGGGCCGAGGACAGATACGCAGTATTTT. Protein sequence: CSAREELAGGPRTDTQYF.

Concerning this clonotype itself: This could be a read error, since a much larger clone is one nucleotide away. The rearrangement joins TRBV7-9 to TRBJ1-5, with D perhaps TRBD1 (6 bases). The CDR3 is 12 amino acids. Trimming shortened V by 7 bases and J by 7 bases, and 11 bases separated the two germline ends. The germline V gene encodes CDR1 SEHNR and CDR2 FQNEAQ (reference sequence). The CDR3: CASTKGGQPQHF. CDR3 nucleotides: TGTGCCAGCACCAAGGGGGGACAGCCCCAGCATTTT.

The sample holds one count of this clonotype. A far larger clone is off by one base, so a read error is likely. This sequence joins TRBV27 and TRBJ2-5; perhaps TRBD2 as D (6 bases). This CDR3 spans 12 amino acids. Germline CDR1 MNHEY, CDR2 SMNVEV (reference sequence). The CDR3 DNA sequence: TGTGCCGGCAGTTTGGGGGGAGAGACCCAGTACTTC. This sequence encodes CAGSLGGETQYF.

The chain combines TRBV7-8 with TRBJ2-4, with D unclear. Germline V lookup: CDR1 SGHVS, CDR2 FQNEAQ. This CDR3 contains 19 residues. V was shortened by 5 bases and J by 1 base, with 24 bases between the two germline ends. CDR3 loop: CASSQRVLGNNMAKNIQYF. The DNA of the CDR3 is TGTGCCAGCAGCCAACGGGTATTGGGTAACAACATGGCCAAAAACATTCAGTACTTC.

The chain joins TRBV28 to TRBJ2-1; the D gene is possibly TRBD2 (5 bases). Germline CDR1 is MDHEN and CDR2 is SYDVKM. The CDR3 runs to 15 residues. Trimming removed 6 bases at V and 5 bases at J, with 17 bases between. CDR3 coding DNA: TGTGCCAGCAGCCCATCCGGACTCAGGAACAATGAGCAGTTCTTC. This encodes CASSPSGLRNNEQFF.

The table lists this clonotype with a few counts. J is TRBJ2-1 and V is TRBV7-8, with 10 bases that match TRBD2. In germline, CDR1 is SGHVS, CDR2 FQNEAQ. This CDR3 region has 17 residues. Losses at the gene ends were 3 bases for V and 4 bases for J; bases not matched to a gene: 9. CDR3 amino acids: CASSLSPSGRKYNEQFF. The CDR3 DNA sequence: TGTGCCAGCAGCTTGTCTCCTAGCGGGAGAAAGTACAATGAGCAGTTCTTC.

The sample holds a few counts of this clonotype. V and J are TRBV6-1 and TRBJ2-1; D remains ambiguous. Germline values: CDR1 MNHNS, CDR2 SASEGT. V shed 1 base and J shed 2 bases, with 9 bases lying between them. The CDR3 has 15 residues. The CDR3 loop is CASSEGTATYNEQFF. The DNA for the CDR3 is TGTGCCAGCAGTGAAGGGACGGCGACCTACAATGAGCAGTTCTTC.

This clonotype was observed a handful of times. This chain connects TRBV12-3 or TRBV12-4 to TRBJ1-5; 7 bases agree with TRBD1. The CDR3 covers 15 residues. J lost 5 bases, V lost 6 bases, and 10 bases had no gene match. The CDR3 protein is CASSPQGSLDQPQHF. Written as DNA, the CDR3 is TGTGCCAGCAGCCCACAGGGGAGTTTGGATCAGCCCCAGCATTTT.

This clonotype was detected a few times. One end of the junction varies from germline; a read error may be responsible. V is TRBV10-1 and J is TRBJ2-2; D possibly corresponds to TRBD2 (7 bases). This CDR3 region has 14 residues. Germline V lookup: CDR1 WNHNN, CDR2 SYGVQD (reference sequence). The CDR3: CASRGASNTGELFF. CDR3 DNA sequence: TGCGCCTCCCGGGGGGCCTCGAACACAGGGGAGCTGTTTTTT.

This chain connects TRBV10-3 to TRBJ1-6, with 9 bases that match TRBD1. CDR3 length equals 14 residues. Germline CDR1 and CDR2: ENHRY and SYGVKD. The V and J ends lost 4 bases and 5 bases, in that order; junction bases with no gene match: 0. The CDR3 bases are TGTGCCATCAGTGGGGACAGGGATAATTCACCCCTCCACTTT. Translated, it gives CAISGDRDNSPLHF.

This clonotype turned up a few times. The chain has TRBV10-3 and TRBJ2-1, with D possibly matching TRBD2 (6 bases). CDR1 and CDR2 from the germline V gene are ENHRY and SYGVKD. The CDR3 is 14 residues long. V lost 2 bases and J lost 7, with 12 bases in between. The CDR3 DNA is TGTGCCATCAGTGAGCGGGACTTTCAGAATGAGCAGTTCTTC. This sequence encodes CAISERDFQNEQFF.

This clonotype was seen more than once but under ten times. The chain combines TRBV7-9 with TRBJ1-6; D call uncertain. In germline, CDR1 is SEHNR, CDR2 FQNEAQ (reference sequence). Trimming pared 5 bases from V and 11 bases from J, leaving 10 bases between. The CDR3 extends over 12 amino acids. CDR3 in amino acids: CASSLDLTPLHF. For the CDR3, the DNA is TGTGCCAGCAGCCTGGACCTTACACCCCTCCACTTT. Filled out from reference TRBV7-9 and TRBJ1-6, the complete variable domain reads DTGVSQNPRHKITKRGQNVTFRCDPISEHNRLYWYRQTLGQGPEFLTYFQNEAQLEKSRLLSDRFSAERPKGSFSTLEIQRTEQGDSAMYLCASSLDLTPLHFGNGTRLTVT.

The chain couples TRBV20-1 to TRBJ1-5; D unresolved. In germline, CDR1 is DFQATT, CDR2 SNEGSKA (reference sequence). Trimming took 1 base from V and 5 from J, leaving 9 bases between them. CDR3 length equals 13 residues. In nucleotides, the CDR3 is TGCAGTGCTAGAGTGATAGGAGATCAGCCCCAGCATTTT. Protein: CSARVIGDQPQHF.

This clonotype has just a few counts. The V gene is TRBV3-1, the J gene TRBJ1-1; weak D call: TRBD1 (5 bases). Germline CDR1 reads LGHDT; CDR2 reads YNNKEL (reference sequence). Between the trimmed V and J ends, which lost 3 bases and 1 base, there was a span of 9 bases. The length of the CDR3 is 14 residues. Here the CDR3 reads CASSHRAGNTEAFF. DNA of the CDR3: TGTGCCAGCAGCCACAGGGCCGGGAACACTGAAGCTTTCTTT.